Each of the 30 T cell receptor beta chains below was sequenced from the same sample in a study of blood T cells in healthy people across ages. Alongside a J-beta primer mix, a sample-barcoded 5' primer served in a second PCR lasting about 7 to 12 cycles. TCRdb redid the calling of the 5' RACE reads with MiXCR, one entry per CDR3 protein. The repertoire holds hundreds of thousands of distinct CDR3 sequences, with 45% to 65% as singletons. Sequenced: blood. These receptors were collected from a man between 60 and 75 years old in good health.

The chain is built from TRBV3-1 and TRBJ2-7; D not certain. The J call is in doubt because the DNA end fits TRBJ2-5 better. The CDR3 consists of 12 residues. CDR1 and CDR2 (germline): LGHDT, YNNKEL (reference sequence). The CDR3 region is CASSQEEETQYF. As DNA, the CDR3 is TGTGCCAGCAGCCAAGAGGAGGAGACCCAGTACTTC.

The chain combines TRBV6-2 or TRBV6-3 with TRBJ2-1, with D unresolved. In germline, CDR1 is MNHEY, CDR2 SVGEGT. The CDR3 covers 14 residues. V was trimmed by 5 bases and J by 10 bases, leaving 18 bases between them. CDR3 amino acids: CASSDAWISHEQFF. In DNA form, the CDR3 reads TGTGCCAGCAGTGACGCATGGATCTCCCACGAGCAGTTCTTC.

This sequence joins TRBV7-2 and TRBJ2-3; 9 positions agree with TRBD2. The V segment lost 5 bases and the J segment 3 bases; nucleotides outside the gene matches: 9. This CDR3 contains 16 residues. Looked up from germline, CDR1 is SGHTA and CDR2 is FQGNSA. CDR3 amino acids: CASSTGTSRSTDTQYF. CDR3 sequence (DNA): TGTGCCAGCAGCACGGGGACTAGCCGGTCGACAGATACGCAGTATTTT. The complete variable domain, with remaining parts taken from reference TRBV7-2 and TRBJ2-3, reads GAGVSQSPSNKVTEKGKDVELRCDPISGHTALYWYRQSLGQGLEFLIYFQGNSAPDKSGLPSDRFSAERTGGSVSTLTIQRTQQEDSAVYLCASSTGTSRSTDTQYFGPGTRLTVL.

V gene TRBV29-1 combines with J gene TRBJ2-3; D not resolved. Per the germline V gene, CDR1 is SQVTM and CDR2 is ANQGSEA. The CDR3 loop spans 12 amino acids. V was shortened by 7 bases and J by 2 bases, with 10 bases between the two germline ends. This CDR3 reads CSARPPTDTQYF. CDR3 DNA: TGCAGCGCCCGCCCCCCCACAGATACGCAGTATTTT.

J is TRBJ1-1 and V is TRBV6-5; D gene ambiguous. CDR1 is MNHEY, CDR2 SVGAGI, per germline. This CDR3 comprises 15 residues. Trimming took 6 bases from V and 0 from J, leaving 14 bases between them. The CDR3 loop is CASRWTAAMNTEAFF. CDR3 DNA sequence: TGTGCCAGCAGATGGACTGCTGCGATGAACACTGAAGCTTTCTTT.

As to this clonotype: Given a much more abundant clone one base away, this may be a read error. The CDR3 nucleotides are TGTGCCAGCAGGGCCGACCCCGGGGCCTATGGCTACACCTTC. Its protein is CASRADPGAYGYTF. This sequence joins TRBV2 and TRBJ1-2; a weak D match, TRBD1 (5 bases). V dropped 6 bases and J dropped 4 bases, with 15 bases sitting between them. The germline V gene encodes CDR1 SNHLY and CDR2 FYNNEI. This CDR3 is 14 amino acids long.

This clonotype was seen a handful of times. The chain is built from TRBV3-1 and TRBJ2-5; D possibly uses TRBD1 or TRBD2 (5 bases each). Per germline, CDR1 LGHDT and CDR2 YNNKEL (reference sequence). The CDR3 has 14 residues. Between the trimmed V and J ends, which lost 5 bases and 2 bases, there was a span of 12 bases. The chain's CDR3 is CASSAGTVQETQYF. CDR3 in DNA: TGTGCCAGCAGCGCCGGGACGGTACAAGAGACCCAGTACTTC.

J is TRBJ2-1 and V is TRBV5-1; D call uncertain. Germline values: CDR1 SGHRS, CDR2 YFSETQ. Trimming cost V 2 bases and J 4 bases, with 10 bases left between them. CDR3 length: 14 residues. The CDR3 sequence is CASSFVSSYNEQFF. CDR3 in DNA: TGCGCCAGCAGCTTCGTTTCCTCGTACAATGAGCAGTTCTTC.

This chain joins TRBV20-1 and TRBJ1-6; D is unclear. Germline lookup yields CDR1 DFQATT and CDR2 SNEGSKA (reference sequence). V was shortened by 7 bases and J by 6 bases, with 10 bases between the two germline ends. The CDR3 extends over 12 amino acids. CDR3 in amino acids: CSVYSPNSPLHF. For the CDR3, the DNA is TGCAGTGTGTACAGCCCTAATTCACCCCTCCACTTT.

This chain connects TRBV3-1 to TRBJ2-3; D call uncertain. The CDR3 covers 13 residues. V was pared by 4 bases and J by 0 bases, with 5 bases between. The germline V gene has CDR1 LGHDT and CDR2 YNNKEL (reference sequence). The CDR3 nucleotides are TGTGCCAGCAGCCGGGTGAGCACAGATACGCAGTATTTT. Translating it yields CASSRVSTDTQYF.

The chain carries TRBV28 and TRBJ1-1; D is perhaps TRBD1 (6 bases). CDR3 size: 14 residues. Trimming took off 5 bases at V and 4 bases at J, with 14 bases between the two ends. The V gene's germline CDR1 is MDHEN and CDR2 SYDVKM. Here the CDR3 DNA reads TGTGCCAGCAGTCTACAGGGAACTGGCACTGAAGCTTTCTTT. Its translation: CASSLQGTGTEAFF.

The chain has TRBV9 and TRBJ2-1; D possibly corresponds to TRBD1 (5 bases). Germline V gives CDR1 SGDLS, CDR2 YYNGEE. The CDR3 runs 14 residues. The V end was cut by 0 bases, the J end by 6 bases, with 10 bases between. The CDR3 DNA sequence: TGTGCCAGCAGCGTAGAGGGGCAGAGCAATGAGCAGTTCTTC. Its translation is CASSVEGQSNEQFF.

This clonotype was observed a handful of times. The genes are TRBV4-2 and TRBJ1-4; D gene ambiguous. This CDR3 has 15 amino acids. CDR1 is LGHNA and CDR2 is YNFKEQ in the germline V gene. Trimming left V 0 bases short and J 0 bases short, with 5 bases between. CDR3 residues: CASSQEAATNEKLFF. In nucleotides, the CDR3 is TGTGCCAGCAGCCAAGAGGCAGCAACTAATGAAAAACTGTTTTTT.

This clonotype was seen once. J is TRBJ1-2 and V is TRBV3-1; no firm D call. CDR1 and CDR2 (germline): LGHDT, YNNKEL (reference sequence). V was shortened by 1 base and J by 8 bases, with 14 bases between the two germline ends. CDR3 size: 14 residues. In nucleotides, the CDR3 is TGTGCCAGCAGCCAAGGGTACAGATCGGGAGGCTACACCTTC. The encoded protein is CASSQGYRSGGYTF.

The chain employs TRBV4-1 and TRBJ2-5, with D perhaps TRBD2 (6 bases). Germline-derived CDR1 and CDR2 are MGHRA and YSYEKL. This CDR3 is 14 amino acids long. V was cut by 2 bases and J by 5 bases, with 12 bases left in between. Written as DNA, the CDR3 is TGCGCCAGCAGCCAACCGTCCCGGGGGGAGACCCAGTACTTC. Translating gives CASSQPSRGETQYF.

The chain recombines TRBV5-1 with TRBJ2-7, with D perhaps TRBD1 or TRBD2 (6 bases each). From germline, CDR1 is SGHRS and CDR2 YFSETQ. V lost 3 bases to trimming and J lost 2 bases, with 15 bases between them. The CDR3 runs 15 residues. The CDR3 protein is CASSSVLGGPYEQYF. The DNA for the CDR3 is TGCGCCAGCAGCTCGGTCCTGGGGGGCCCCTACGAGCAGTACTTC.

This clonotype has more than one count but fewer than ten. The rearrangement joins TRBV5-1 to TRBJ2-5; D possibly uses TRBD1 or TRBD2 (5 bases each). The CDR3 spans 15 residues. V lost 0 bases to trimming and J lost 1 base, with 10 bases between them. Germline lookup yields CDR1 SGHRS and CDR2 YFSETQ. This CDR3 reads CASSLATGAQETQYF. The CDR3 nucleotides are TGCGCCAGCAGCTTGGCGACCGGGGCCCAAGAGACCCAGTACTTC.

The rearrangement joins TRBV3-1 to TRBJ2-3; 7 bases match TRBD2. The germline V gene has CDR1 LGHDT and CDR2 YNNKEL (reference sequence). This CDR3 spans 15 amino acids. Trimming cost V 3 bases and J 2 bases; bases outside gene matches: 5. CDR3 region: CASSHTAGDTDTQYF. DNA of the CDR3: TGTGCCAGCAGCCATACGGCGGGGGACACAGATACGCAGTATTTT.

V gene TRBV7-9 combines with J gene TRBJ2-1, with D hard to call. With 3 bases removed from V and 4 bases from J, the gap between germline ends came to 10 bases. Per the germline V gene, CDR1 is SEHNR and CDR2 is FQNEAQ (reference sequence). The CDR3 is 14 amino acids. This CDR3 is CASSFGLLYNEQFF. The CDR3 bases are TGTGCCAGCAGCTTCGGTCTACTTTACAATGAGCAGTTCTTC.

CDR3 in DNA: TGCGCCAGCAGCTTAGATCGGACAGGGTGGGGGACTGAAGCTTTCTTT. It codes for CASSLDRTGWGTEAFF. The chain joins TRBV5-1 to TRBJ1-1; 8 nucleotides match TRBD1. The germline V gene has CDR1 SGHRS and CDR2 YFSETQ. With 2 bases clipped from V and 5 bases from J, the junction kept 11 bases outside the gene matches. There are 16 residues in the CDR3.

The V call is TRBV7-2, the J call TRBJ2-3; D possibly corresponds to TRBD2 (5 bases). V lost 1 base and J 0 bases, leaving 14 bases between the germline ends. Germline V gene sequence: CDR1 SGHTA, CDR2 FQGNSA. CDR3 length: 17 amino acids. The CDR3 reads CASSLVGPGRSTDTQYF. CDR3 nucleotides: TGTGCCAGCAGCTTAGTTGGCCCGGGGAGAAGCACAGATACGCAGTATTTT.

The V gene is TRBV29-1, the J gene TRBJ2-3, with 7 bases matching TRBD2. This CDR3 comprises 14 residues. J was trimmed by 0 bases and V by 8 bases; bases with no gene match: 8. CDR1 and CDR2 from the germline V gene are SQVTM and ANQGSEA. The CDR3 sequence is CSPECGGSTDTQYF. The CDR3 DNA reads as TGCAGCCCCGAGTGCGGGGGAAGCACAGATACGCAGTATTTT.

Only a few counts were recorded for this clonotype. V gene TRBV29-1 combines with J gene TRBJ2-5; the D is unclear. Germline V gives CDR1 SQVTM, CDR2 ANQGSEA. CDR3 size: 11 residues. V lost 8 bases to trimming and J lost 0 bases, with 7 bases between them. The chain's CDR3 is CSWVYQETQYF. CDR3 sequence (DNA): TGCAGCTGGGTGTACCAAGAGACCCAGTACTTC. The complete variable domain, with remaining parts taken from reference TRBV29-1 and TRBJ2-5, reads SAVISQKPSRDICQRGTSLTIQCQVDSQVTMMFWYRQQPGQSLTLIATANQGSEATYESGFVIDKFPISRPNLTFSTLTVSNMSPEDSSIYLCSWVYQETQYFGPGTRLLVL.

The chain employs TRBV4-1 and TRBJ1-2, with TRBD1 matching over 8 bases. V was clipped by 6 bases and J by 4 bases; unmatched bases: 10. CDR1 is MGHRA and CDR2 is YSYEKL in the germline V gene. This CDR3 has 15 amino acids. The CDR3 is CASRTTGQGVYGYTF. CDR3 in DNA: TGCGCCAGCAGGACCACAGGACAGGGAGTCTATGGCTACACCTTC.

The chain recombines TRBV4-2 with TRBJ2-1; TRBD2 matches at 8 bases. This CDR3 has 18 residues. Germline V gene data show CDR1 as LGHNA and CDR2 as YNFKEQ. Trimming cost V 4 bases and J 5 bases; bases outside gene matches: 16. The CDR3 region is CASSPQRGGLAGDNEQFF. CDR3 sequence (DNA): TGTGCCAGCAGCCCCCAAAGGGGGGGGCTAGCGGGCGACAATGAGCAGTTCTTC.

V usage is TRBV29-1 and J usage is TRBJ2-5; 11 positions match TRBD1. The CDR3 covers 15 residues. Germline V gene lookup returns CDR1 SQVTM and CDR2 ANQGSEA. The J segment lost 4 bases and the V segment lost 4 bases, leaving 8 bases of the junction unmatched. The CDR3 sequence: CSVAGTGGVRETQYF. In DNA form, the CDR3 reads TGCAGCGTTGCCGGGACAGGGGGTGTCCGAGAGACCCAGTACTTC.

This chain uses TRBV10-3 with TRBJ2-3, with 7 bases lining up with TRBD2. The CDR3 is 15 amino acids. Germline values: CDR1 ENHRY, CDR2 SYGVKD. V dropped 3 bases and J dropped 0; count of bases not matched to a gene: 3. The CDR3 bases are TGTGCCATCAGTGATATGGGGGGGAGCACAGATACGCAGTATTTT. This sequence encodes CAISDMGGSTDTQYF.

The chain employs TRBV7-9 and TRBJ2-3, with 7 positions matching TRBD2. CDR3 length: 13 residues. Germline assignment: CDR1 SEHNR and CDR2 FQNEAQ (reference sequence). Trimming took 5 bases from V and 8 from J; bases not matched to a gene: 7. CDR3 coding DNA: TGTGCCAGCAGCCCCCCCGGGGGGATTACGCAGTATTTT. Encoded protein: CASSPPGGITQYF.

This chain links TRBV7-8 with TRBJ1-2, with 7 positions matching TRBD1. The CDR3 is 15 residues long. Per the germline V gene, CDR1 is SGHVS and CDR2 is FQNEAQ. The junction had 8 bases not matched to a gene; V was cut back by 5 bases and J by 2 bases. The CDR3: CASSGGTVRNYGYTF. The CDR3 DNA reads TGTGCCAGCAGCGGGGGGACAGTCAGGAACTATGGCTACACCTTC.

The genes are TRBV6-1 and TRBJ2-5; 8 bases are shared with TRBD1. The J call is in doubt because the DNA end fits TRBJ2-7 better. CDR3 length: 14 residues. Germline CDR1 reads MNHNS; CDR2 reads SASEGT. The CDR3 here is CASAATGAAYEQYF. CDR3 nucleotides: TGTGCCAGCGCTGCGACAGGGGCAGCGTACGAGCAGTACTTC.